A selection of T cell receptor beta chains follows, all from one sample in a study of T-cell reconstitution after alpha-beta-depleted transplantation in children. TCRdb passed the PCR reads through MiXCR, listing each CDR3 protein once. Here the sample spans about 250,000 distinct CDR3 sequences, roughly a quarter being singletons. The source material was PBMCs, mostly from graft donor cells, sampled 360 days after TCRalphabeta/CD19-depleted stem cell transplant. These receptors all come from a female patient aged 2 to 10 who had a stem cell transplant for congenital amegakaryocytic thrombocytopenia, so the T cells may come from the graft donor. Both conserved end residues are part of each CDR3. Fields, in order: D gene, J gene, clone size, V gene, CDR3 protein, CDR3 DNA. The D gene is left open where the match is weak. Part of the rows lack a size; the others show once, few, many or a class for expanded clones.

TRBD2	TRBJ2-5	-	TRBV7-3	CASSSTGEIAGGSQETQYF	TGTGCCAGCAGCTCCACTGGTGAGATAGCGGGAGGGTCCCAAGAGACCCAGTACTTC
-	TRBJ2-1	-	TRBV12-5	CASGLERDRGVKSSYNEQFF	TGTGCTAGTGGTTTGGAACGGGACCGAGGGGTAAAGAGCTCCTACAATGAGCAGTTCTTC
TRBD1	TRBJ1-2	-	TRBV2	CASSGQGSHGYTF	TGTGCCAGCAGTGGACAGGGATCCCATGGCTACACCTTC
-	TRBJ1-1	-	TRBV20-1	CSAYPGEPRNTEAFF	TGCAGTGCTTATCCTGGCGAGCCCCGCAACACTGAAGCTTTCTTT
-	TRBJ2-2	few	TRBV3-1	CASSQEWELTGELFF	TGTGCCAGCAGCCAAGAATGGGAGCTCACCGGGGAGCTGTTTTTT
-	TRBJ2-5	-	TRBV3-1	CASSQDSRAFPETQYF	TGTGCCAGCAGCCAAGATAGTCGAGCCTTCCCAGAGACCCAGTACTTC
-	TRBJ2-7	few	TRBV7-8	CASSHDLRETYEQYF	TGTGCCAGCAGCCACGACCTAAGGGAAACCTACGAGCAGTACTTC
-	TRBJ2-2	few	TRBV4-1	CASSQSPANTGELFF	TGCGCCAGCAGCCAATCTCCCGCGAACACCGGGGAGCTGTTTTTT
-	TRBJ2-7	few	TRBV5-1	CASSLAQQTFDEQYF	TGCGCCAGCAGCTTGGCCCAACAGACATTTGACGAGCAGTACTTC
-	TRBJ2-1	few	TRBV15	CATSRGRQAFEQFF	TGTGCCACCAGCAGAGGCCGACAGGCGTTTGAGCAGTTCTTC
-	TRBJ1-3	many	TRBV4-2	CASSQVAPNSGNTIYF	TGTGCCAGCAGCCAAGTCGCTCCTAACTCTGGAAACACCATATATTTT
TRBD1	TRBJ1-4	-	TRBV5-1	CASRRTGTGGAGEKLFF	TGCGCCAGCAGGCGGACCGGGACAGGGGGCGCCGGGGAAAAACTGTTTTTT
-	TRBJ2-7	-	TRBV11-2	CASSLDGWGTKSYEQYF	TGTGCCAGCAGCTTAGACGGGTGGGGGACAAAATCGTACGAGCAGTACTTC
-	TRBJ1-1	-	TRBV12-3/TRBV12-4	CASTQGELMNTEAFF	TGTGCCAGCACCCAAGGGGAACTTATGAACACTGAAGCTTTCTTT
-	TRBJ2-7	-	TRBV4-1	CASSQESAVEQYF	TGCGCCAGCAGCCAAGAATCCGCGGTGGAGCAGTACTTC
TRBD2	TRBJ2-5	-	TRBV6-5	CASSYTQREDWQETQYF	TGTGCCAGCAGTTATACTCAGCGGGAGGACTGGCAAGAGACCCAGTACTTC
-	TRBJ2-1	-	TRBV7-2	CASSFGGPRSNEQFF	TGTGCCAGCAGCTTCGGGGGGCCTCGGAGCAATGAGCAGTTCTTC
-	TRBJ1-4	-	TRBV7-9	CASSEGLKEKLFF	TGTGCCAGCAGCGAGGGGTTAAAAGAAAAACTGTTTTTT
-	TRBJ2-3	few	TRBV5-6	CASMTSRGSTDTQYF	TGTGCCAGTATGACCTCCCGAGGAAGCACAGATACGCAGTATTTT
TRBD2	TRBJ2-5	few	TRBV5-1	CASSLLAGGGETQYF	TGCGCCAGCAGCTTGCTAGCGGGAGGCGGGGAGACCCAGTACTTC
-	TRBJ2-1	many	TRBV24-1	CATSDFPNEQFF	TGTGCCACCAGTGATTTCCCCAATGAGCAGTTCTTC